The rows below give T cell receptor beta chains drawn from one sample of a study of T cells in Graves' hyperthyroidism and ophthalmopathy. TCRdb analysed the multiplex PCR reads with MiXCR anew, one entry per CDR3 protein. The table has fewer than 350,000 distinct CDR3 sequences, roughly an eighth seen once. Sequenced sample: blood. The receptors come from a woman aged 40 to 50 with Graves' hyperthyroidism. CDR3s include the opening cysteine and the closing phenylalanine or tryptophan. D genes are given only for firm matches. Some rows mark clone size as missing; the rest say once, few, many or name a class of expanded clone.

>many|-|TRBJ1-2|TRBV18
CASSPRGYGYTF
TGTGCCAGCTCACCCCGAGGGTATGGCTACACCTTC
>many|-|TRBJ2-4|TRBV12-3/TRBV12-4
CASSLGGGKNIQYF
TGTGCCAGCAGTTTAGGCGGCGGTAAAAACATTCAGTACTTC
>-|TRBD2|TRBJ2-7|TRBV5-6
CASSLGQRGTYEQYF
TGTGCCAGCAGCTTGGGCCAGCGGGGAACCTACGAGCAGTACTTC
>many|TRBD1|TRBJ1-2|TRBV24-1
CATSDPGQGNGYTF
TGTGCCACCAGTGATCCGGGACAGGGGAATGGCTACACCTTC
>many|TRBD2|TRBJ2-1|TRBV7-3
CASSLTSVASGSNEQFF
TGTGCCAGCAGCTTAACGTCCGTGGCTAGCGGGAGTAATGAGCAGTTCTTC
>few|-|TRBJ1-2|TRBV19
CASATTGTFNYGYTF
TGTGCCAGTGCCACGACAGGAACCTTTAACTATGGCTACACCTTC
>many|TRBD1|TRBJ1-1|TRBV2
CASIIRGGTEAFF
TGTGCCAGCATTATCAGGGGGGGTACTGAAGCTTTCTTT
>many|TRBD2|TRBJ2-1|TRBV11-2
CASSPSGRDHNEQFF
TGTGCCAGCAGCCCCAGCGGGAGGGATCACAATGAGCAGTTCTTC
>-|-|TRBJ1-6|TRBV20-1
CSARAGQGPYNSPLHF
TGCAGTGCTAGAGCTGGGCAGGGACCCTATAATTCACCCCTCCACTTT
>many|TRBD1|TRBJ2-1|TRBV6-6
CASSYSGQDNEQFF
TGTGCCAGCAGTTACTCGGGACAGGACAATGAGCAGTTCTTC
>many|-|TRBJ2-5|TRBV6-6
CASSYSATPQETQYF
TGTGCCAGCAGTTACTCGGCGACTCCTCAAGAGACCCAGTACTTC
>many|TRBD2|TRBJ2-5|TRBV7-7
CASSLGLAGVLETQYF
TGTGCTAGCAGCCTGGGACTAGCGGGAGTCCTGGAGACCCAGTACTTC
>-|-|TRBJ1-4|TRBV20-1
CSASPGATNDKLFF
TGCAGTGCTAGCCCAGGGGCCACTAATGATAAACTGTTTTTT
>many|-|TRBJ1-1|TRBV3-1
CASSQDSRVGAFF
TGTGCCAGCAGCCAAGATAGTCGGGTGGGAGCTTTCTTT
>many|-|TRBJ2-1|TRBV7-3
CASSQGRGVYNEQFF
TGTGCCAGCAGCCAGGGCAGGGGTGTATACAATGAGCAGTTCTTC
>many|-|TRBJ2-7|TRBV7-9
CASSLGSSGAYEQYF
TGTGCCAGCAGCTTAGGGAGTTCAGGCGCTTACGAGCAGTACTTC
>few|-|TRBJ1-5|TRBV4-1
CASSQSPRDGQPQHF
TGCGCCAGCAGCCAATCGCCCAGAGACGGACAGCCCCAGCATTTT
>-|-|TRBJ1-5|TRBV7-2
CASSLENQGGGQPQHF
TGTGCCAGCAGCTTAGAAAACCAGGGAGGGGGTCAGCCCCAGCATTTT
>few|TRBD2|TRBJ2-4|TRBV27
CASSQVAGGPGNIQYF
TGTGCCAGCAGTCAAGTAGCGGGAGGGCCGGGAAACATTCAGTACTTC
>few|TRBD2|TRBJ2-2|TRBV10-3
CAIKERELTGELFF
TGTGCCATCAAGGAGCGGGAGTTGACCGGGGAGCTGTTTTTT
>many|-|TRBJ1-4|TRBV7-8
CASSSSLATEKLFF
TGTGCCAGCAGCTCAAGTTTGGCCACGGAAAAACTGTTTTTT
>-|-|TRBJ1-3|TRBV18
CASSPPTTAGNTIYF
TGTGCCAGCTCACCACCGACGACAGCTGGAAACACCATATATTTT
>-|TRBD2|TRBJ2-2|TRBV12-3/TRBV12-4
CASSFDSLAGASDTGELFF
TGTGCCAGCAGTTTTGACTCACTAGCGGGAGCATCGGACACCGGGGAGCTGTTTTTT
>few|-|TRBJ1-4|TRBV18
CASSPQQEAGVTNEKLFF
TGTGCCAGCTCACCTCAACAGGAGGCGGGAGTAACTAATGAAAAACTGTTTTTT
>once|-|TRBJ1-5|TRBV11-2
CASSLEAAQPQHF
TGTGCCAGCAGCTTAGAGGCAGCTCAGCCCCAGCATTTT
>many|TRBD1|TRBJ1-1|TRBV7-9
CASSHRDRDTEAFF
TGTGCCAGCAGTCACAGGGACAGGGACACTGAAGCTTTCTTT
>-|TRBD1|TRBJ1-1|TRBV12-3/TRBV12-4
CASSPDPAGGTEAFF
TGTGCCAGCAGTCCGGACCCTGCAGGGGGCACTGAAGCTTTCTTT
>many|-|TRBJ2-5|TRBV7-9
CASSWTEETQYF
TGTGCCAGCAGCTGGACTGAAGAGACCCAGTACTTC
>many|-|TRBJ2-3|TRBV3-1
CASSQISTDTQYF
TGTGCCAGCAGCCAAATCTCAACAGATACGCAGTATTTT
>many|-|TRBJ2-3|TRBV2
CASSDGPATDTQYF
TGTGCCAGCAGTGACGGGCCAGCCACAGATACGCAGTATTTT
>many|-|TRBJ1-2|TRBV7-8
CASSLSSVRGYTF
TGTGCCAGCAGCTTGAGTTCCGTCCGGGGCTACACCTTC
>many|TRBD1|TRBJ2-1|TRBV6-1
CASSDPGQGRNEQFF
TGTGCCAGCAGTGATCCTGGACAGGGGCGCAATGAGCAGTTCTTC
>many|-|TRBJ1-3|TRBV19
CASRVQGDSGNTIYF
TGTGCCAGTCGCGTACAGGGAGACTCTGGAAACACCATATATTTT
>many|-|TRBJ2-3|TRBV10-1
CASSAGDRDTQYF
TGCGCCAGCAGTGCAGGGGACCGCGATACGCAGTATTTT
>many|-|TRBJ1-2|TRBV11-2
CASSLPGRRYGYTF
TGTGCCAGCAGCTTGCCGGGACGGCGATATGGCTACACCTTC
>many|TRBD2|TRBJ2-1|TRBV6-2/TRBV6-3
CASSYTGLAAGYEQFF
TGTGCCAGCAGTTACACGGGACTAGCGGCTGGTTATGAGCAGTTCTTC